These T cell receptor beta chains were read from a single sample in a study of vaccination effects on CD4 cells after COVID-19. Produced via immunoSEQ multiplex PCR; TCRdb's table is partial and in-frame only. Among more than 35,000 clones listed, about three fifths were seen once. The antigens these receptors bind are not known. The source was CD4+ T cells from PBMCs cultured with HCoV-OC43 spike peptides, collected before COVID-19 vaccination. The receptors come from a human donor who received a COVID-19 vaccine. Both conserved end residues are part of each CDR3. The D gene is left open where the match is weak. Expanded clones get a size class; other rows say once, few or many, or leave the size out.

V gene: TRBV20-1
J gene: TRBJ2-7
clone size: .
D gene: TRBD2
CDR3 protein: CSASGGGSSYEQYF
CDR3 DNA: TGCAGTGCTAGTGGCGGGGGAAGCTCCTACGAGCAGTACTTC

V gene: TRBV7-7
J gene: TRBJ2-1
clone size: .
D gene: TRBD2
CDR3 protein: CASSPGLAGGTRNNEQFF
CDR3 DNA: TGTGCCAGCAGCCCCGGACTAGCGGGAGGGACTAGAAACAATGAGCAGTTCTTC

V gene: TRBV5-8
J gene: TRBJ2-1
clone size: .
D gene: .
CDR3 protein: CASILIGNNEQFF
CDR3 DNA: TGTGCCAGCATCCTAATTGGAAACAATGAGCAGTTCTTC

V gene: TRBV12-3/TRBV12-4
J gene: TRBJ2-7
clone size: .
D gene: TRBD1
CDR3 protein: CASSTGVGEQYF
CDR3 DNA: TGTGCCAGCAGCACAGGGGTCGGCGAGCAGTACTTC

V gene: TRBV6-4
J gene: TRBJ2-1
clone size: .
D gene: .
CDR3 protein: CASSREIHDEQFF
CDR3 DNA: TGTGCCAGCAGTAGAGAAATACACGATGAGCAGTTCTTC

V gene: TRBV3-1/TRBV3-2
J gene: TRBJ1-3
clone size: .
D gene: .
CDR3 protein: CASSHGDWSGNTIYF
CDR3 DNA: TGTGCCAGCAGCCACGGGGACTGGTCTGGAAACACCATATATTTT

V gene: TRBV30
J gene: TRBJ2-1
clone size: .
D gene: TRBD2
CDR3 protein: CAWSHVGGIYNEQFF
CDR3 DNA: TGTGCCTGGAGTCACGTCGGGGGGATTTACAATGAGCAGTTCTTC

V gene: TRBV6-5
J gene: TRBJ1-5
clone size: .
D gene: .
CDR3 protein: CATSIGGDGNQPQHF
CDR3 DNA: TGTGCCACCTCAATTGGAGGAGACGGCAATCAGCCCCAGCATTTT

V gene: TRBV27
J gene: TRBJ2-1
clone size: .
D gene: TRBD2
CDR3 protein: CASSLAGGYYNEQFF
CDR3 DNA: TGTGCCAGCAGTTTAGCGGGAGGGTACTACAATGAGCAGTTCTTC

V gene: TRBV5-1
J gene: TRBJ2-3
clone size: .
D gene: .
CDR3 protein: CASSREGGGSGTDTQYF
CDR3 DNA: TGCGCCAGCAGCCGGGAAGGGGGGGGGTCCGGCACAGATACGCAGTATTTT

V gene: TRBV18
J gene: TRBJ2-3
clone size: .
D gene: .
CDR3 protein: CASSLQSSGDTQYF
CDR3 DNA: TGTGCCAGCTCACTCCAATCGAGCGGAGATACGCAGTATTTT

V gene: TRBV11-2
J gene: TRBJ2-2
clone size: .
D gene: .
CDR3 protein: CASSLLQGRDTGELFF
CDR3 DNA: TGTGCCAGCAGCCTGCTACAGGGTAGGGACACCGGGGAGCTGTTTTTT

V gene: TRBV9
J gene: TRBJ1-2
clone size: few
D gene: .
CDR3 protein: CASSAGGGYTF
CDR3 DNA: TGTGCCAGCAGCGCCGGGGGAGGCTACACCTTC

V gene: TRBV15
J gene: TRBJ2-3
clone size: .
D gene: TRBD2
CDR3 protein: CATSRASGSTDTQYF
CDR3 DNA: TGTGCCACCAGCAGAGCTAGCGGGAGCACAGATACGCAGTATTTT

V gene: TRBV10-2
J gene: TRBJ1-4
clone size: .
D gene: .
CDR3 protein: CASSEFLNEKLFF
CDR3 DNA: TGCGCCAGCAGTGAGTTCTTGAATGAAAAACTGTTTTTT

V gene: TRBV5-1
J gene: TRBJ1-2
clone size: .
D gene: .
CDR3 protein: CASSPGGVNYGYTF
CDR3 DNA: TGCGCCAGCAGCCCCGGAGGGGTGAACTATGGCTACACCTTC

V gene: TRBV19
J gene: TRBJ2-1
clone size: .
D gene: .
CDR3 protein: CASSLQLSGGQFF
CDR3 DNA: TGTGCCAGTAGTTTACAACTGTCTGGGGGGCAGTTCTTC

V gene: TRBV5-4
J gene: TRBJ1-5
clone size: .
D gene: .
CDR3 protein: CASSRGENQPQHF
CDR3 DNA: TGTGCCAGCAGCCGGGGGGAGAATCAGCCCCAGCATTTT

V gene: TRBV2
J gene: TRBJ2-2
clone size: few
D gene: TRBD2
CDR3 protein: CASRDPGLAGTTGELFF
CDR3 DNA: TGTGCCAGCAGGGACCCGGGGCTAGCGGGAACCACCGGGGAGCTGTTTTTT

V gene: TRBV2
J gene: TRBJ1-1
clone size: few
D gene: TRBD1
CDR3 protein: CASRETGAANTEAFF
CDR3 DNA: TGTGCCAGCAGGGAGACAGGGGCTGCGAACACTGAAGCTTTCTTT

V gene: TRBV3-1/TRBV3-2
J gene: TRBJ1-1
clone size: few
D gene: .
CDR3 protein: CASSQGPGMNTEAFF
CDR3 DNA: TGTGCCAGCAGCCAAGGTCCGGGAATGAACACTGAAGCTTTCTTT

V gene: TRBV10-3
J gene: TRBJ2-7
clone size: .
D gene: TRBD2
CDR3 protein: CAISEETSGLNYEQYF
CDR3 DNA: TGTGCCATCAGTGAAGAGACTAGCGGGTTAAACTACGAGCAGTACTTC

V gene: TRBV27
J gene: TRBJ2-1
clone size: .
D gene: TRBD2
CDR3 protein: CASIPGTSGSSYNEQFF
CDR3 DNA: TGTGCCAGCATTCCCGGGACTAGCGGAAGCTCCTACAATGAGCAGTTCTTC

V gene: TRBV2
J gene: TRBJ2-1
clone size: .
D gene: .
CDR3 protein: CASTGLRDNEQFF
CDR3 DNA: TGTGCCAGCACCGGACTAAGAGACAATGAGCAGTTCTTC

V gene: TRBV29-1
J gene: TRBJ1-1
clone size: .
D gene: .
CDR3 protein: CSAIGRRNTEAFF
CDR3 DNA: TGCAGCGCCATAGGACGGCGGAACACTGAAGCTTTCTTT

V gene: TRBV19
J gene: TRBJ1-1
clone size: .
D gene: TRBD1
CDR3 protein: CASSIGGTGINTEAFF
CDR3 DNA: TGTGCCAGTAGTATCGGGGGGACAGGAATTAACACTGAAGCTTTCTTT

V gene: TRBV27
J gene: TRBJ1-6
clone size: .
D gene: TRBD1
CDR3 protein: CASRADRGGNIGNSPLHF
CDR3 DNA: TGTGCCAGCAGGGCGGACAGGGGAGGTAATATTGGAAATTCACCCCTCCACTTT

V gene: TRBV24-1
J gene: TRBJ2-3
clone size: .
D gene: .
CDR3 protein: CATSDPGTTTDTQYF
CDR3 DNA: TGTGCCACCAGTGATCCGGGGACGACCACAGATACGCAGTATTTT

V gene: TRBV5-1
J gene: TRBJ2-5
clone size: .
D gene: TRBD1
CDR3 protein: CASSSSTGVQETQYF
CDR3 DNA: TGCGCCAGCAGCTCGTCGACAGGGGTCCAAGAGACCCAGTACTTC

V gene: TRBV18
J gene: TRBJ2-7
clone size: .
D gene: .
CDR3 protein: CASSPGRSISYEQYF
CDR3 DNA: TGTGCCAGCTCACCAGGGCGTTCGATCTCCTACGAGCAGTACTTC

V gene: TRBV5-1
J gene: TRBJ1-2
clone size: few
D gene: TRBD1
CDR3 protein: CASFDRGSNYGYTF
CDR3 DNA: TGCGCCAGCTTCGACAGGGGTTCTAACTATGGCTACACCTTC

V gene: TRBV10-1
J gene: TRBJ2-6
clone size: .
D gene: .
CDR3 protein: CASSAFTGANVLTF
CDR3 DNA: TGCGCCAGCAGCGCGTTCACTGGGGCCAACGTCCTGACTTTC

V gene: TRBV27
J gene: TRBJ2-5
clone size: .
D gene: .
CDR3 protein: CASRDLRETQYF
CDR3 DNA: TGTGCCAGCCGGGACTTACGGGAGACCCAGTACTTC

V gene: TRBV19
J gene: TRBJ1-2
clone size: .
D gene: .
CDR3 protein: CASSIEVTVANYGYTF
CDR3 DNA: TGTGCCAGTAGTATAGAGGTCACAGTAGCTAACTATGGCTACACCTTC

V gene: TRBV29-1
J gene: TRBJ2-1
clone size: .
D gene: .
CDR3 protein: CSVVGRPTPLYNEQFF
CDR3 DNA: TGCAGCGTTGTAGGCAGGCCCACTCCTTTATACAATGAGCAGTTCTTC

V gene: TRBV7-6
J gene: TRBJ2-3
clone size: .
D gene: TRBD2
CDR3 protein: CASSLAGSGGTDTQYF
CDR3 DNA: TGTGCCAGCAGCTTAGCAGGGTCGGGAGGAACAGATACGCAGTATTTT

V gene: TRBV5-4
J gene: TRBJ2-7
clone size: few
D gene: TRBD2
CDR3 protein: CASSRSGLASYEQYF
CDR3 DNA: TGTGCCAGCAGCCGATCAGGACTAGCTTCCTACGAGCAGTACTTC

V gene: TRBV5-5
J gene: TRBJ2-7
clone size: .
D gene: .
CDR3 protein: CASSFLATVPYEQYF
CDR3 DNA: TGTGCCAGCAGCTTTCTTGCGACCGTACCCTACGAGCAGTACTTC

V gene: TRBV5-1
J gene: TRBJ1-2
clone size: few
D gene: TRBD1
CDR3 protein: CASSLGSTGDYGYTF
CDR3 DNA: TGCGCCAGCAGCTTGGGCTCGACAGGGGACTATGGCTACACCTTC

V gene: TRBV5-1
J gene: TRBJ2-1
clone size: few
D gene: .
CDR3 protein: CASSARGNEQFF
CDR3 DNA: TGCGCCAGCAGCGCCCGGGGGAATGAGCAGTTCTTC

V gene: TRBV7-9
J gene: TRBJ1-1
clone size: .
D gene: .
CDR3 protein: CASRDGNTEAFF
CDR3 DNA: TGTGCCAGCCGCGACGGGAACACTGAAGCTTTCTTT

V gene: TRBV12-3/TRBV12-4
J gene: TRBJ2-1
clone size: few
D gene: .
CDR3 protein: CASSTSSYNEQFF
CDR3 DNA: TGTGCCAGCTCAACGAGCTCCTACAATGAGCAGTTCTTC

V gene: TRBV18
J gene: TRBJ2-6
clone size: .
D gene: TRBD1
CDR3 protein: CASSPPSGQGASGANVLTF
CDR3 DNA: TGTGCCAGCTCACCACCATCTGGACAGGGGGCCTCTGGGGCCAACGTCCTGACTTTC

V gene: TRBV10-2
J gene: TRBJ1-2
clone size: .
D gene: .
CDR3 protein: CASSESTPGLGYGYTF
CDR3 DNA: TGCGCCAGCAGTGAGTCCACCCCAGGGCTGGGCTATGGCTACACCTTC

V gene: TRBV10-3
J gene: TRBJ1-2
clone size: .
D gene: .
CDR3 protein: CAISDRGLGYTF
CDR3 DNA: TGTGCCATCAGTGACAGGGGTCTGGGCTACACCTTC

V gene: TRBV19
J gene: TRBJ1-5
clone size: few
D gene: .
CDR3 protein: CASKGGGNQPQHF
CDR3 DNA: TGTGCCAGTAAGGGGGGAGGCAATCAGCCCCAGCATTTT

V gene: TRBV7-9
J gene: TRBJ1-3
clone size: .
D gene: .
CDR3 protein: CASSSVTGGNTIYF
CDR3 DNA: TGTGCCAGCAGCTCTGTCACAGGAGGAAACACCATATATTTT

V gene: TRBV2
J gene: TRBJ2-1
clone size: once
D gene: TRBD2
CDR3 protein: CASRELAGGGDEQFF
CDR3 DNA: TGTGCCAGCAGAGAACTAGCGGGGGGTGGGGATGAGCAGTTCTTC

V gene: TRBV20-1
J gene: TRBJ2-3
clone size: .
D gene: .
CDR3 protein: CSASRTVSDTQYF
CDR3 DNA: TGCAGTGCTAGTCGTACGGTATCAGATACGCAGTATTTT

V gene: TRBV14
J gene: TRBJ1-1
clone size: .
D gene: .
CDR3 protein: CASSQVMGNTEAFF
CDR3 DNA: TGTGCCAGCAGCCAAGTGATGGGGAACACTGAAGCTTTCTTT

V gene: TRBV7-2
J gene: TRBJ2-7
clone size: once
D gene: TRBD2
CDR3 protein: CASSFTSGRSSYEQYF
CDR3 DNA: TGTGCCAGCAGCTTCACGAGCGGGAGGAGTTCCTACGAGCAGTACTTC

V gene: TRBV5-6
J gene: TRBJ1-2
clone size: .
D gene: TRBD1
CDR3 protein: CASRVTGSGYTF
CDR3 DNA: TGTGCCAGCAGAGTGACAGGGAGCGGCTACACCTTC

V gene: TRBV3-1/TRBV3-2
J gene: TRBJ1-6
clone size: .
D gene: TRBD1
CDR3 protein: CASSPRGPSDSPLHF
CDR3 DNA: TGTGCCAGCAGCCCCAGGGGGCCGAGCGATTCACCCCTCCACTTT

V gene: TRBV18
J gene: TRBJ1-5
clone size: once
D gene: TRBD1
CDR3 protein: CASSPPRQGARQPQHF
CDR3 DNA: TGTGCCAGCTCACCACCGAGGCAGGGGGCGAGGCAGCCCCAGCATTTT

V gene: TRBV27
J gene: TRBJ2-2
clone size: .
D gene: .
CDR3 protein: CASRRDLNTGELFF
CDR3 DNA: TGTGCCAGCAGACGCGACTTAAACACCGGGGAGCTGTTTTTT

V gene: TRBV2
J gene: TRBJ1-2
clone size: few
D gene: .
CDR3 protein: CASNSGRYGYTF
CDR3 DNA: TGTGCCAGCAACAGCGGCCGCTATGGCTACACCTTC

V gene: TRBV30
J gene: TRBJ1-2
clone size: .
D gene: TRBD1
CDR3 protein: CAWNPGTVNGYTF
CDR3 DNA: TGTGCCTGGAATCCCGGGACAGTCAATGGCTACACCTTC

V gene: TRBV29-1
J gene: TRBJ2-1
clone size: .
D gene: TRBD2
CDR3 protein: CSLGGRVVWNEQFF
CDR3 DNA: TGCAGCCTCGGAGGGAGGGTGGTTTGGAATGAGCAGTTCTTC

V gene: TRBV19
J gene: TRBJ2-3
clone size: .
D gene: TRBD2
CDR3 protein: CASSVTGTSRRDTQYF
CDR3 DNA: TGTGCCAGTAGTGTTACCGGGACTAGTCGCCGGGATACGCAGTATTTT